The 27 T cell receptor beta chains presented below share a single source sample, sequenced in a study of blood T cells in healthy people across ages. A second PCR of roughly 7 to 11 cycles used a sample-barcoded 5' primer and a J-beta primer mix. TCRdb passed the 5' RACE reads through MiXCR, listing each CDR3 protein once. The repertoire holds 1.5 million to 2 million distinct CDR3 sequences, with about two fifths as singletons. The sequencing input was blood. These receptors were obtained from a human donor in good health.

In this sample, this clonotype turned up once. V gene TRBV20-1 combines with J gene TRBJ1-6; the D gene is possibly TRBD1 (6 bases). V gave up 4 bases and J gave up 7 bases, with 14 bases separating them. CDR1 and CDR2 (germline): DFQATT, SNEGSKA (reference sequence). This CDR3 comprises 14 residues. CDR3: CSATGAPGNSPLHF. DNA for the CDR3: TGCAGTGCTACGGGGGCGCCAGGAAATTCACCCCTCCACTTT.

This clonotype was observed a few times. This chain uses TRBV20-1 with TRBJ2-1; maybe TRBD2 (6 bases). The V gene lost 3 bases and the J gene lost 5 bases, with 17 bases spanning the gap. Germline CDR1 is DFQATT and CDR2 is SNEGSKA (reference sequence). The length of the CDR3 is 15 residues. CDR3 region: CSASRAREVHNEQFF. In DNA form, the CDR3 reads TGCAGTGCTAGTCGGGCCAGGGAGGTTCACAATGAGCAGTTCTTC.

This chain links TRBV20-1 with TRBJ2-7; the D call may be TRBD1 or TRBD2 (5 bases each). This CDR3 has 13 amino acids. The V gene lost 5 bases and the J gene lost 3 bases, with 14 bases spanning the gap. Germline CDR1 is DFQATT and CDR2 is SNEGSKA (reference sequence). CDR3 sequence: CSADDRDHYEQYF. CDR3 bases: TGCAGTGCTGACGACCGGGACCACTACGAGCAGTACTTC.

This rearrangement joins TRBV6-6 to TRBJ1-6; 7 nucleotides align to TRBD1. The CDR3 totals 16 residues. Germline V CDR1 and CDR2: MNHNY, SVGAGI (reference sequence). The trim removed 6 bases at V and 9 bases at J, leaving 14 bases unmatched. For the CDR3, the DNA is TGTGCCAGCAGCTTAGCTCAGGGCAGGGGGATTTCACCCCTCCACTTT. Its protein is CASSLAQGRGISPLHF.

The sample holds a few counts of this clonotype. The chain recombines TRBV7-9 with TRBJ2-5; 9 bases line up with TRBD2. CDR1 and CDR2 from the germline V gene are SEHNR and FQNEAQ (reference sequence). The CDR3 consists of 15 residues. Trimming cost V 3 bases and J 1 base; bases outside gene matches: 3. The chain's CDR3 is CASSLAGGRQETQYF. CDR3 nucleotides: TGTGCCAGCAGCTTGGCGGGGGGGCGCCAAGAGACCCAGTACTTC.

This clonotype was observed a handful of times. CDR3 nucleotides: TGCAGTGCTACGTTGACAGGGCGTGGTGGCTACACCTTC. Protein product: CSATLTGRGGYTF. The chain uses TRBV20-1 and TRBJ1-2; 7 bases are a match to TRBD1. CDR1 and CDR2 from the germline V gene are DFQATT and SNEGSKA (reference sequence). There are 13 residues in the CDR3. V lost 4 bases to trimming and J lost 7 bases; unmatched junction nucleotides: 9.

This clonotype was picked up many times. CDR3 amino acids: CASSLQGIHYEQYF. The CDR3 region has the DNA TGTGCCAGCAGTCTACAGGGAATCCACTACGAGCAGTACTTC. The chain employs TRBV6-5 and TRBJ2-7; D might be TRBD1 (6 bases). From germline, CDR1 is MNHEY and CDR2 SVGAGI. The CDR3 is 14 residues long. Trimming pared 5 bases from V and 3 bases from J, leaving 14 bases between.

This chain uses TRBV29-1 with TRBJ1-2; 7 bases map to TRBD1. In germline, CDR1 is SQVTM, CDR2 ANQGSEA. The V segment lost 7 bases and the J segment 9 bases; nucleotides outside the gene matches: 11. CDR3 length equals 12 residues. CDR3 region: CSATTGSRSYTF. The DNA for the CDR3 is TGCAGCGCCACGACAGGGAGTCGTAGCTACACCTTC. Combining the CDR3 with reference TRBV29-1 and TRBJ1-2 gives the whole variable domain SAVISQKPSRDICQRGTSLTIQCQVDSQVTMMFWYRQQPGQSLTLIATANQGSEATYESGFVIDKFPISRPNLTFSTLTVSNMSPEDSSIYLCSATTGSRSYTFGSGTRLTVV.

The CDR3 DNA sequence: TGCAGTGCTAGAGGTACTGCGACGGTAGCGGGTCAGTTCTTC. Translated, it gives CSARGTATVAGQFF. The chain carries TRBV20-1 and TRBJ2-1; TRBD2 matches at 7 bases. The CDR3 runs to 14 residues. Trimming took 1 base from V and 13 from J; bases not matched to a gene: 13. Germline CDR1 DFQATT, CDR2 SNEGSKA (reference sequence).

This clonotype was recorded a few times. A much larger clone differs by one base, so this may be a read error. The V gene is TRBV3-1, the J gene TRBJ1-1; D is unresolved. CDR3 length: 13 amino acids. V was cut by 0 bases and J by 4 bases, with 6 bases left in between. Germline values: CDR1 LGHDT, CDR2 YNNKEL (reference sequence). CDR3 sequence: CASSQDMSTEAFF. CDR3 bases: TGTGCCAGCAGCCAAGATATGAGCACTGAAGCTTTCTTT.

This clonotype has a handful of counts. This chain connects TRBV28 to TRBJ2-2; D possibly corresponds to TRBD2 (5 bases). V was trimmed by 6 bases and J by 4 bases, leaving 15 bases between them. CDR1 and CDR2 from the germline V gene are MDHEN and SYDVKM. CDR3 length equals 15 residues. The CDR3 region is CASRKRVVSTGELFF. CDR3 bases: TGTGCCAGCAGAAAGAGGGTGGTTAGCACCGGGGAGCTGTTTTTT.

This clonotype was recorded a few times. This chain joins TRBV20-1 and TRBJ2-3; D gene uncertain. With 0 bases removed from V and 0 bases from J, the gap between germline ends came to 16 bases. Germline loops: CDR1 DFQATT, CDR2 SNEGSKA (reference sequence). There are 17 residues in the CDR3. CDR3 nucleotide sequence: TGCAGTGCTAGAGATCTTGGGATGGCTACTAGCACAGATACGCAGTATTTT. This translates into CSARDLGMATSTDTQYF.

This sequence joins TRBV13 and TRBJ2-1; D gene uncertain. The V end lost 4 bases, the J end lost 7 bases, and 11 bases lay between the germline ends. The germline gives CDR1 PRHDT, CDR2 FYEKMQ (reference sequence). There are 13 residues in the CDR3. As DNA, the CDR3 is TGTGCCAGCAGCTCCCCGGATGGGAATGAGCAGTTCTTC. Translated: CASSSPDGNEQFF.

There are a few counts of this clonotype. The chain joins TRBV7-2 to TRBJ2-1; 11 bases are a match to TRBD2. This CDR3 comprises 18 residues. V shed 2 bases, J shed 5 bases, and the junction held 11 bases outside the gene matches. Germline V gene lookup returns CDR1 SGHTA and CDR2 FQGNSA. The CDR3 loop is CASSLNRGSGGGNNEQFF. DNA for the CDR3: TGTGCCAGCAGCTTAAATCGGGGTAGCGGGGGGGGGAACAATGAGCAGTTCTTC.

This sequence joins TRBV7-2 and TRBJ1-2; no clear D gene. The V gene's germline CDR1 is SGHTA and CDR2 FQGNSA. CDR3 length: 15 amino acids. Trimming shortened V by 5 bases and J by 0 bases, and 13 bases separated the two germline ends. CDR3 region: CASSPGDTSNYGYTF. The CDR3 region has the DNA TGTGCCAGCAGCCCCGGCGATACATCTAACTATGGCTACACCTTC.

This chain links TRBV18 with TRBJ2-1, with TRBD2 matching over 10 bases. This CDR3 spans 16 amino acids. Per germline, CDR1 KGHSH and CDR2 LQKENI. J lost 4 bases, V lost 5 bases, and 8 bases had no gene match. The DNA of the CDR3 is TGTGCCAGCTCAGACCCCCTAGCGGGGGCTTACAATGAGCAGTTCTTC. Translating gives CASSDPLAGAYNEQFF.

This clonotype has just a few counts. The V gene is TRBV9, the J gene TRBJ2-3; D call uncertain. The CDR3 contains 14 residues. Per germline, CDR1 SGDLS and CDR2 YYNGEE. Trimming removed 0 bases at V and 0 bases at J, with 5 bases between. CDR3 in DNA: TGTGCCAGCAGCGTAGAAGTAAGCACAGATACGCAGTATTTT. Translation: CASSVEVSTDTQYF.

V is TRBV11-2 and J is TRBJ2-3; TRBD1 might be the D (6 bases). V lost 1 base, J lost 8 bases, and 10 bases lay in between. CDR1 and CDR2 from the germline V gene are SGHAT and FQNNGV. This CDR3 spans 13 amino acids. The CDR3 bases are TGTGCCAGCAGCTTAGGGGGGCCTAGTACGCAGTATTTT. The encoded protein is CASSLGGPSTQYF.

This clonotype was recorded a few times. This chain uses TRBV6-2 or TRBV6-3 with TRBJ1-2, with a tentative D call TRBD1 (6 bases). Deletions cut 2 bases from V and 4 bases from J, with 11 bases between. Germline CDR1 and CDR2: MNHEY and SVGEGT. The CDR3 runs 14 residues. In DNA form, the CDR3 reads TGTGCCAGCAGTTACGGGACACCGGTCTATGGCTACACCTTC. Protein: CASSYGTPVYGYTF.

The chain carries TRBV28 and TRBJ2-5; D is uncertain. CDR3 length: 14 amino acids. The V gene lost 1 base and the J gene lost 1 base, with 7 bases spanning the gap. Per the germline V gene, CDR1 is MDHEN and CDR2 is SYDVKM. The CDR3 bases are TGTGCCAGCAGTTTATCAGAACTCCAAGAGACCCAGTACTTC. Translating gives CASSLSELQETQYF. Looking up the rest from reference TRBV28 and TRBJ2-5 gives the full variable domain: DVKVTQSSRYLVKRTGEKVFLECVQDMDHENMFWYRQDPGLGLRLIYFSYDVKMKEKGDIPEGYSVSREKKERFSLILESASTNQTSMYLCASSLSELQETQYFGPGTRLLVL.

The chain links TRBV12-3 or TRBV12-4 to TRBJ1-5, with a possible D match to TRBD1 (5 bases). This CDR3 has 15 amino acids. Trimming removed 3 bases at V and 7 bases at J, with 16 bases between. CDR3 in DNA: TGTGCCAGCAGTTTCTTAGGCAGCAAGGGGCAGCCCCAGCATTTT. Its protein is CASSFLGSKGQPQHF.

V usage is TRBV4-1 and J usage is TRBJ1-2, with D uncertain. The length of the CDR3 is 12 residues. The germline V gene has CDR1 MGHRA and CDR2 YSYEKL. Trimming removed 1 base at V and 13 bases at J, with 13 bases between. The CDR3 protein is CASSQVGSPCTF. Written as DNA, the CDR3 is TGCGCCAGCAGCCAAGTGGGGTCCCCTTGCACCTTC.

The chain has TRBV4-3 and TRBJ2-2; possibly TRBD2 for D (6 bases). This CDR3 spans 13 amino acids. Trimming left V 1 base short and J 9 bases short, with 9 bases between. In germline, CDR1 is LGHNA, CDR2 YSLEER. The CDR3 reads CASSQVGGWELFF. Here the CDR3 DNA reads TGCGCCAGCAGCCAAGTGGGGGGTTGGGAGCTGTTTTTT.

This clonotype was observed a few times. The J gene is TRBJ1-5, the V gene TRBV6-2 or TRBV6-3; no reliable D call. Trimming shortened V by 6 bases and J by 0 bases, and 12 bases separated the two germline ends. CDR1 and CDR2 (germline): MNHEY, SVGEGT. CDR3 length equals 15 residues. This CDR3 reads CASRARPYSNQPQHF. The CDR3 DNA reads as TGTGCCAGCAGGGCCCGTCCTTATAGCAATCAGCCCCAGCATTTT.

This chain uses TRBV7-9 with TRBJ1-1; D is unresolved. Germline V gene sequence: CDR1 SEHNR, CDR2 FQNEAQ (reference sequence). The ends were cut back, 7 bases at V and 1 base at J, with 13 bases in the middle. The CDR3 totals 14 residues. CDR3 sequence: CASTPNSGNTEAFF. The CDR3 nucleotides are TGTGCCAGCACCCCTAATTCGGGGAACACTGAAGCTTTCTTT.

CDR3 residues: CASSRGGGLSKGGYTF. The DNA of the CDR3 is TGTGCCAGCAGCCGAGGAGGGGGCCTTTCTAAGGGTGGCTACACCTTC. The gene calls are TRBV9 and TRBJ1-2; 7 nucleotides agree with TRBD1. V lost 4 bases, J lost 7 bases, and 16 bases stayed unmatched. Germline V gene data show CDR1 as SGDLS and CDR2 as YYNGEE. The CDR3 runs to 16 residues. Variable domain in full (rest from reference TRBV9 and TRBJ1-2): DSGVTQTPKHLITATGQRVTLRCSPRSGDLSVYWYQQSLDQGLQFLIQYYNGEERAKGNILERFSAQQFPDLHSELNLSSLELGDSALYFCASSRGGGLSKGGYTFGSGTRLTVV.

CDR3 region: CASSPRLGASYHNEQFF. CDR3 bases: TGTGCCAGCAGCCCACGGCTTGGGGCTAGTTACCACAATGAGCAGTTCTTC. This chain links TRBV6-6 with TRBJ2-1; a weak D match, TRBD1 (5 bases). The CDR3 is 17 amino acids. Per the germline V gene, CDR1 is MNHNY and CDR2 is SVGAGI (reference sequence). V lost 6 bases to trimming and J lost 5 bases, with 23 bases between them.